These 31 T cell receptor beta chains share one sample of origin, sequenced in a study of shared T cell receptors in the human thymus. The method was immunoSEQ multiplex PCR; TCRdb's version includes in-frame clones alone and lacks a portion of them. The table records almost 550,000 clones, more than 75% of them present only once. These data were likewise used in another study, on human thymus T cells.

The sequenced sample consisted of thymocytes. The receptors derive from a boy younger than two with a congenital heart defect.

The V and J genes are TRBV28 and TRBJ2-6; TRBD1 matches 8 bases. The V segment lost 6 bases and the J segment 3 bases; nucleotides outside the gene matches: 10. The CDR3 has 17 residues. The germline gives CDR1 MDHEN, CDR2 SYDVKM. The CDR3 nucleotides are TGTGCCAGCAGCCAGACAGGGGTGAAGGATGGGGCCAACGTCCTGACTTTC. Protein sequence: CASSQTGVKDGANVLTF.

DNA of the CDR3: TGTGCCAGCAGCCATCAGGGGGTTGAAGCTTTCTTT. This translates into CASSHQGVEAFF. The chain couples TRBV7-9 to TRBJ1-1; 7 positions match TRBD1. Germline V gene lookup returns CDR1 SEHNR and CDR2 FQNEAQ (reference sequence). The CDR3 is made up of 12 amino acids. V lost 5 bases, J lost 7 bases, and 4 bases stayed unmatched. Based on the CDR3 plus reference TRBV7-9 and TRBJ1-1, the full variable domain is DTGVSQNPRHKITKRGQNVTFRCDPISEHNRLYWYRQTLGQGPEFLTYFQNEAQLEKSRLLSDRFSAERPKGSFSTLEIQRTEQGDSAMYLCASSHQGVEAFFGQGTRLTVV.

The V call is TRBV19, the J call TRBJ2-2; the D is unclear. Trimming removed 3 bases from V and 7 bases from J, with 9 bases in between. This CDR3 has 13 residues. Germline V gives CDR1 LNHDA, CDR2 SQIVND (reference sequence). The DNA for the CDR3 is TGTGCCAGTAGTATTCTAACGGGCGGGGAGCTGTTTTTT. Translation gives CASSILTGGELFF.

The J gene is TRBJ2-7, the V gene TRBV15, with 8 bases fitting TRBD2. The germline CDR1 and CDR2 sequences are LNHNV and YYDKDF (reference sequence). The CDR3 sequence is 18 residues long. The V gene end was trimmed by 3 bases and the J gene end by 3 bases; junction bases not matched to a gene: 16. The CDR3 DNA reads TGTGCCACCAGCAGCCCCGCGGGGGGTAGCGGGAAAGTCTACGAGCAGTACTTC. This sequence encodes CATSSPAGGSGKVYEQYF.

The chain combines TRBV7-6 with TRBJ2-1; 8 bases align to TRBD2. Germline V lookup: CDR1 SGHVS, CDR2 FNYEAQ. V lost 5 bases, J lost 2 bases, and 8 bases stayed unmatched. The CDR3 covers 16 residues. This chain's CDR3 is CASSHPPGRAYNEQFF. For the CDR3, the DNA is TGTGCCAGCAGCCATCCCCCCGGGAGGGCCTACAATGAGCAGTTCTTC.

The chain has TRBV29-1 and TRBJ1-2; D not resolved. Trimming left V 7 bases short and J 6 bases short, with 3 bases between. Germline V lookup: CDR1 SQVTM, CDR2 ANQGSEA. The length of the CDR3 is 8 residues. The CDR3 nucleotides are TGCAGCGCGGATGGCTACACCTTC. This gives the protein CSADGYTF.

With respect to this clone: The junction departs from the called germline gene at one end, perhaps through a read error. The chain links TRBV23-1 to TRBJ2-1; TRBD2 matches 13 bases. TRBV23-1 counts as an open reading frame of uncertain function. CDR3 length equals 15 residues. CDR3 coding DNA: TGCGCCAGCAGTCAAAGACTATCCCCGACTAGCGGGAGGATCTTC. Translating gives CASSQRLSPTSGRIF.

The chain carries TRBV30 and TRBJ1-1; D is uncertain. V lost 0 bases to trimming and J lost 1 base, with 9 bases between them. Germline V gene data show CDR1 as GTSNPN and CDR2 as SVGIG (reference sequence). This CDR3 contains 14 residues. CDR3 DNA sequence: TGTGCCTGGAGTGTATTTCTCAGGAACACTGAAGCTTTCTTT. Translated: CAWSVFLRNTEAFF.

The V and J genes are TRBV19 and TRBJ2-5, with 12 bases identical to TRBD2. Trimming took 3 bases from V and 5 from J; bases not matched to a gene: 10. This CDR3 spans 17 amino acids. Germline lookup yields CDR1 LNHDA and CDR2 SQIVND (reference sequence). As DNA, the CDR3 is TGTGCCAGTAGTATGGGAGCTAGCGGGAGGGCCAGCGAGACCCAGTACTTC. It specifies CASSMGASGRASETQYF.

The gene calls are TRBV4-3 and TRBJ2-1; TRBD1 matches 8 bases. The CDR3 consists of 18 residues. The junction had 15 bases not matched to a gene; V was cut back by 4 bases and J by 4 bases. CDR1 LGHNA and CDR2 YSLEER come from the germline V gene. CDR3 nucleotide sequence: TGCGCCAGCAGCCCCGGAAGGGATAGGACAGGGAGTTACAATGAGCAGTTCTTC. This gives the protein CASSPGRDRTGSYNEQFF.

The chain couples TRBV28 to TRBJ2-7, with 7 bases lining up with TRBD1. The CDR3 is 22 amino acids. The junction had 31 bases not matched to a gene; V was cut back by 6 bases and J by 2 bases. Per germline, CDR1 MDHEN and CDR2 SYDVKM. As DNA, the CDR3 is TGTGCCAGCAGGCATTCCCGGGGACAGCCCCCGGTTCTCTCCACTCTGGCCTACGAGCAGTACTTC. It codes for CASRHSRGQPPVLSTLAYEQYF.

V usage is TRBV7-6 and J usage is TRBJ2-1; 12 bases align to TRBD2. Germline V gene sequence: CDR1 SGHVS, CDR2 FNYEAQ. The V gene end was trimmed by 5 bases and the J gene end by 5 bases; junction bases not matched to a gene: 13. The CDR3 extends over 18 amino acids. This CDR3 reads CASSLSLLAGGNHNEQFF. The CDR3 coding sequence is TGTGCCAGCAGCCTCTCCCTACTAGCGGGAGGTAACCACAATGAGCAGTTCTTC.

The chain couples TRBV4-3 to TRBJ2-3; 10 bases align to TRBD2. CDR3 length equals 17 residues. The V segment lost 4 bases and the J segment 1 base; nucleotides outside the gene matches: 8. Germline CDR1 LGHNA, CDR2 YSLEER. The CDR3 nucleotides are TGCGCCAGCAGCCGGAGACCTAGCGGGAGCCGCACAGATACGCAGTATTTT. Translated, it gives CASSRRPSGSRTDTQYF.

The chain recombines TRBV20-1 with TRBJ2-7; D gene unclear. The V and J ends lost 5 bases and 2 bases respectively, with 7 bases between them. CDR1 and CDR2 (germline): DFQATT, SNEGSKA (reference sequence). The CDR3 sequence is 11 residues long. CDR3: CSAERAYEQYF. CDR3 DNA: TGCAGTGCTGAGAGAGCCTACGAGCAGTACTTC.

The chain recombines TRBV4-3 with TRBJ2-5; TRBD2 agrees at 12 bases. Losses at the gene ends were 3 bases for V and 2 bases for J; bases not matched to a gene: 16. The germline CDR1 and CDR2 sequences are LGHNA and YSLEER. The CDR3 length is 20 residues. CDR3 protein: CASSHGPPSGRASGQETQYF. CDR3 nucleotide sequence: TGCGCCAGCAGCCATGGCCCCCCTAGCGGGAGGGCCTCAGGGCAAGAGACCCAGTACTTC.

The rearrangement uses TRBV7-9 and TRBJ2-5; 9 nucleotides align to TRBD1. Losses at the gene ends were 5 bases for V and 4 bases for J; bases not matched to a gene: 8. Germline V CDR1 and CDR2: SEHNR, FQNEAQ (reference sequence). This CDR3 has 15 amino acids. CDR3 nucleotide sequence: TGTGCCAGCAGCCTCACAGGGGGCCTGGGAGAGACCCAGTACTTC. This codes for CASSLTGGLGETQYF.

The V gene is TRBV30, the J gene TRBJ2-1; 12 bases fit TRBD2. The length of the CDR3 is 15 residues. Looked up from germline, CDR1 is GTSNPN and CDR2 is SVGIG (reference sequence). V shed 4 bases and J 5 bases; nucleotides not matched to a gene: 6. CDR3: CAWMVRTSGNNEQFF. As DNA, the CDR3 is TGTGCCTGGATGGTTAGGACTAGCGGGAACAATGAGCAGTTCTTC.

The genes are TRBV5-1 and TRBJ2-1, with 10 bases fitting TRBD2. From germline, CDR1 is SGHRS and CDR2 YFSETQ. J was trimmed by 4 bases and V by 0 bases; bases with no gene match: 7. This CDR3 region has 17 residues. The CDR3 DNA reads as TGCGCCAGCAGCTTGGCCGCGGGACTAGCGCTATACAATGAGCAGTTCTTC. Encoded protein: CASSLAAGLALYNEQFF.

This clone was counted only a few times. This CDR3 is CSVESGSTADTQYF. The CDR3 DNA reads TGCAGCGTTGAAAGCGGGAGTACCGCAGATACGCAGTATTTT. The chain carries TRBV29-1 and TRBJ2-3, with 8 bases lining up with TRBD2. The CDR3 has 14 residues. Trimming removed 2 bases from V and 4 bases from J; junction bases left unmatched: 5. Germline V gene data show CDR1 as SQVTM and CDR2 as ANQGSEA.

V and J are TRBV4-3 and TRBJ2-2, with 9 bases identical to TRBD1. Trimming at V came to 2 bases and at J to 5 bases, leaving 9 bases not matched to a gene. There are 17 residues in the CDR3. Germline loops: CDR1 LGHNA, CDR2 YSLEER. CDR3 amino acids: CASSQLTGGADTGELFF. In nucleotides, the CDR3 is TGCGCCAGCAGCCAACTAACAGGGGGCGCAGATACCGGGGAGCTGTTTTTT.

V gene TRBV23-1 combines with J gene TRBJ2-2, with 9 bases fitting TRBD1. TRBV23-1 is labeled an ORF, and its function is uncertain. CDR3 length equals 22 residues. V shed 1 base and J 3 bases; nucleotides not matched to a gene: 21. CDR3 nucleotides: TGCGCCAGCAGTCAATTCGTCCGGGACAGGGAAAGGGCTAGCCGATACACCGGGGAGCTGTTTTTT. Encoded protein: CASSQFVRDRERASRYTGELFF.

The rearrangement uses TRBV4-1 and TRBJ2-1; 12 bases match TRBD2. Germline V gene lookup returns CDR1 MGHRA and CDR2 YSYEKL. CDR3 length equals 15 residues. Unmatched junction bases numbered 3, after V lost 2 bases and J lost 7 bases. This CDR3 is CASSQTSGRTNEQFF. Written as DNA, the CDR3 is TGCGCCAGCAGCCAAACTAGCGGGAGGACGAATGAGCAGTTCTTC.

To note about this clone: The sample holds other DNA sequences that translate to the same CDR3. The chain is built from TRBV7-2 and TRBJ1-5, with a weak D call TRBD1 (6 bases). V lost 2 bases, J lost 7 bases, and 6 bases lay in between. The CDR3 sequence is 12 residues long. Germline CDR1 reads SGHTA; CDR2 reads FQGNSA. The CDR3 protein is CASSLQGQPQHF. The CDR3 DNA reads as TGTGCCAGCAGCTTACAGGGGCAGCCCCAGCATTTT. Complete variable domain (other parts from reference TRBV7-2 and TRBJ1-5): GAGVSQSPSNKVTEKGKDVELRCDPISGHTALYWYRQSLGQGLEFLIYFQGNSAPDKSGLPSDRFSAERTGGSVSTLTIQRTQQEDSAVYLCASSLQGQPQHFGDGTRLSIL.

This clone was found once. V and J are TRBV21-1 and TRBJ2-6; the table gives TRBD1 as D, unverified against the DNA. TRBV21-1 is a pseudogene segment. The CDR3 extends over 20 amino acids. As DNA, the CDR3 is TGTGCCAGCAGCAAAGGCGTACCGCCGCGGGACAGCCCTGGGGCCAACGTCCTGACTTTC. Translating it yields CASSKGVPPRDSPGANVLTF.

The CDR3 loop is CAIEAPNGNEQFF. For the CDR3, the DNA is TGTGCCATCGAGGCCCCGAACGGCAATGAGCAGTTCTTC. V is TRBV10-3 and J is TRBJ2-1, with D hard to call. V dropped 8 bases and J dropped 6 bases, with 14 bases sitting between them. Germline CDR1 is ENHRY and CDR2 is SYGVKD. The CDR3 loop spans 13 amino acids.

This sequence joins TRBV5-1 and TRBJ1-5; no clear D gene. The CDR3 totals 16 residues. Trimming cost V 4 bases and J 5 bases, with 19 bases left between them. In germline, CDR1 is SGHRS, CDR2 YFSETQ. The CDR3 DNA sequence: TGCGCCAGCAGCCCCGAACCGGGAAAACCTTATCAGCCCCAGCATTTT. The encoded protein is CASSPEPGKPYQPQHF.

The chain links TRBV29-1 to TRBJ2-5, with D tentatively TRBD1 (7 bases). Per the germline V gene, CDR1 is SQVTM and CDR2 is ANQGSEA. Trimming pared 4 bases from V and 5 bases from J, leaving 17 bases between. CDR3 length: 14 amino acids. The CDR3 DNA follows: TGCAGCGTTGGGGGCAGGGGGGCGAGGGAGACCCAGTACTTC. This encodes CSVGGRGARETQYF.

This sequence joins TRBV19 and TRBJ1-5, with D perhaps TRBD1 (6 bases). CDR3 length equals 15 residues. Germline assignment: CDR1 LNHDA and CDR2 SQIVND (reference sequence). V was cut by 2 bases and J by 1 base, with 9 bases left in between. The CDR3 protein is CASSIPTGSNQPQHF. CDR3 nucleotide sequence: TGTGCCAGTAGTATACCCACAGGGAGCAATCAGCCCCAGCATTTT.

The J gene is TRBJ1-2, the V gene TRBV19, with a possible D match to TRBD1 (6 bases). This CDR3 has 15 amino acids. Germline V CDR1 and CDR2: LNHDA, SQIVND (reference sequence). The ends were cut back, 3 bases at V and 3 bases at J, with 14 bases in the middle. CDR3 nucleotide sequence: TGTGCCAGTAGTATCCTACGGACAGACTACTATGGCTACACCTTC. The encoded protein is CASSILRTDYYGYTF.

The J gene is TRBJ1-2, the V gene TRBV28, with TRBD1 matching over 7 bases. This CDR3 is built from 15 residues. The germline gives CDR1 MDHEN, CDR2 SYDVKM. Unmatched junction bases numbered 8, after V lost 6 bases and J lost 1 base. The DNA of the CDR3 is TGTGCCAGCAGCTTAGGGACAGCCGTTAACTATGGCTACACCTTC. Its protein is CASSLGTAVNYGYTF.

This clone was counted a few times. The chain joins TRBV27 to TRBJ1-1; the match to TRBD1 covers 12 bases. The ends lost 1 base at V and 5 bases at J; junction bases unmatched: 8. Germline CDR1 MNHEY, CDR2 SMNVEV (reference sequence). The length of the CDR3 is 17 residues. This chain's CDR3 is CASSLYRDRGRLTEAFF. CDR3 coding DNA: TGTGCCAGCAGTTTATACCGGGACAGGGGGCGCTTGACTGAAGCTTTCTTT.